Each of the 28 T cell receptor beta chains below was sequenced from the same sample in a study of post-analysis software for immune sequencing data (dated by TCRdb to between 2014 and 2017). What the authors observed across the whole study: Several TRBV segments, including TRBV5-6, TRBV5-1 and TRBV20-1, were significantly more frequent in patients than controls.

Library prep was done by PCR. Instrument used: Illumina HiSeq 2500. Unique molecular identifiers were incorporated into TCR beta cDNA libraries to reduce PCR and sequencing biases. TCRdb reprocessing: public reads trimmed at Q25 with fastp, clones called with MiXCR, in-frame beta chains kept. Each entry merges the rows of one CDR3 protein and shows their most common DNA and genes. Recorded for this sample are about 380,000 distinct CDR3 sequences; around 37% of them occurred a single time. 13% of the sample is in the top ten clones. What these receptors recognize is not known. Sequencing was done on a sample of blood. The origin of the receptors is a girl between 10 and 17 years old with multiple sclerosis.

The rearrangement links TRBV3-1 to TRBJ1-4; TRBD1 matches at 8 bases. The CDR3 runs to 16 residues. Germline-derived CDR1 and CDR2 are LGHDT and YNNKEL (reference sequence). V shed 0 bases, J shed 7 bases, and the junction held 7 bases outside the gene matches. The CDR3 DNA sequence: TGTGCCAGCAGCCAAGACGGGACAGGACTTTTTGAAAAACTGTTTTTT. It codes for CASSQDGTGLFEKLFF.

The chain uses TRBV3-1 and TRBJ1-5; D unresolved. V gave up 6 bases and J gave up 2 bases, with 8 bases separating them. Germline CDR1 and CDR2: LGHDT and YNNKEL (reference sequence). The CDR3 runs to 13 residues. CDR3 sequence (DNA): TGTGCCAGCAGTACGCAGGGCAATCAGCCCCAGCATTTT. Its translation: CASSTQGNQPQHF. Based on the CDR3 plus reference TRBV3-1 and TRBJ1-5, the full variable domain is DTAVSQTPKYLVTQMGNDKSIKCEQNLGHDTMYWYKQDSKKFLKIMFSYNNKELIINETVPNRFSPKSPDKAHLNLHINSLELGDSAVYFCASSTQGNQPQHFGDGTRLSIL.

The chain is built from TRBV9 and TRBJ2-3; D tentatively reads TRBD1 or TRBD2 (5 bases each). The CDR3 is made up of 14 amino acids. Trimming removed 3 bases from V and 0 bases from J, with 8 bases in between. Germline V gives CDR1 SGDLS, CDR2 YYNGEE. CDR3 region: CASSGGSSTDTQYF. The CDR3 DNA is TGTGCCAGCAGCGGGGGGAGTAGCACAGATACGCAGTATTTT.

This clonotype was observed a few times. The rearrangement joins TRBV6-4 to TRBJ2-3; D may be TRBD2 (6 bases). From germline, CDR1 is MRHNA and CDR2 SNTAGT. Trimming took 9 bases from V and 1 from J, leaving 14 bases between them. The CDR3 is 14 amino acids. The CDR3 nucleotides read TGTGCCAGTATAAGCGGGCCTCGCACAGATACGCAGTATTTT. Translated: CASISGPRTDTQYF.

This clonotype has a count of ten or more. DNA of the CDR3: TGCGCCAGCAGCCAACTAGCGGGGGATTACGAGCAGTACTTC. This codes for CASSQLAGDYEQYF. The chain links TRBV4-1 to TRBJ2-7; 10 bases match TRBD2. The CDR3 extends over 14 amino acids. V lost 2 bases and J lost 4; bases outside the gene matches: 2. Germline values: CDR1 MGHRA, CDR2 YSYEKL.

V usage is TRBV15 and J usage is TRBJ1-5, with 7 bases aligning to TRBD1. The CDR3 runs to 13 residues. V dropped 5 bases and J dropped 6; count of bases not matched to a gene: 4. In germline, CDR1 is LNHNV, CDR2 YYDKDF (reference sequence). CDR3 region: CATSGQDTQPQHF. Here the CDR3 DNA reads TGTGCCACCAGCGGACAGGATACTCAGCCCCAGCATTTT.

The table lists this clonotype with a few counts. The V and J genes are TRBV20-1 and TRBJ1-2, with 10 bases fitting TRBD1. The CDR3 consists of 14 residues. CDR1 is DFQATT and CDR2 is SNEGSKA in the germline V gene (reference sequence). V lost 5 bases, J lost 4 bases, and 7 bases stayed unmatched. The CDR3 DNA reads TGCAGTGCTGGGGACAGGGGATTGAGCTATGGCTACACCTTC. Protein sequence: CSAGDRGLSYGYTF.

V and J are TRBV20-1 and TRBJ2-3, with 9 positions matching TRBD2. In germline, CDR1 is DFQATT, CDR2 SNEGSKA (reference sequence). The CDR3 runs 15 residues. With V trimmed by 0 bases and J by 4 bases, 5 bases remained unmatched. The CDR3 bases are TGCAGTGCTAGAGAATCAGCGGGGGGCCCAGATACGCAGTATTTT. As protein: CSARESAGGPDTQYF.

This chain uses TRBV20-1 with TRBJ1-5; D is unresolved. The CDR3 sequence is 14 residues long. Trimming stripped 4 bases from V and 2 bases from J, with 12 bases between. From germline, CDR1 is DFQATT and CDR2 SNEGSKA (reference sequence). This chain's CDR3 is CSANVPEGNQPQHF. CDR3 DNA sequence: TGCAGTGCTAACGTCCCTGAGGGCAATCAGCCCCAGCATTTT.

Concerning this clonotype itself: One end of the junction does not line up with germline, which may come from a read error. The chain has TRBV15 and TRBJ2-1; 7 nucleotides line up with TRBD1. The germline V gene has CDR1 LNHNV and CDR2 YYDKDF (reference sequence). This CDR3 is 15 amino acids long. The DNA of the CDR3 is TGTGCCACCAGAAGAGAGGGACAGAATTACAATGAGCAGTTCTTC. Translation: CATRREGQNYNEQFF.

The chain carries TRBV6-4 and TRBJ1-2; no definite D call. With 7 bases removed from V and 10 bases from J, the gap between germline ends came to 22 bases. The CDR3 runs 14 residues. Germline CDR1 is MRHNA and CDR2 is SNTAGT. In DNA, the CDR3 is TGTGCCAGCACCCCCGGCGATGGGTCGCTATTCTACACCTTC. This codes for CASTPGDGSLFYTF.

Note on this clonotype: One end of the junction is discordant with germline, which a read error may explain. V is TRBV18 and J is TRBJ1-2; D not resolved. In germline, CDR1 is KGHSH, CDR2 LQKENI. The CDR3 totals 16 residues. CDR3 in DNA: TGTGCCAGCGCACCAAAAGGAGGCTCACCTAACTATGGCTACACCTTC. It specifies CASAPKGGSPNYGYTF.

This chain links TRBV12-3 or TRBV12-4 with TRBJ2-5; D not certain. This CDR3 region has 8 residues. Trimming cost V 10 bases and J 3 bases, with 0 bases left between them. The CDR3 region has the DNA TGTGCCAAAGAGACCCAGTACTTC. Protein product: CAKETQYF.

This clonotype showed up just a few times. This chain joins TRBV9 and TRBJ2-7; D tentatively reads TRBD1 or TRBD2 (5 bases each). The V end lost 0 bases, the J end lost 3 bases, and 13 bases lay between the germline ends. CDR1 and CDR2 from the germline V gene are SGDLS and YYNGEE. This CDR3 spans 15 amino acids. The CDR3 loop reads CASSVGVGAVYEQYF. The CDR3, as DNA: TGTGCCAGCAGCGTAGGGGTCGGGGCGGTCTACGAGCAGTACTTC.

This clonotype was seen only a few times. A read error may account for a junction end that differs from germline. V is TRBV5-1 and J is TRBJ2-5, with D possibly being TRBD1 (6 bases). Looked up from germline, CDR1 is SGHRS and CDR2 is YFSETQ. This CDR3 is 13 amino acids long. CDR3 nucleotides: TGCGCTAGCAGGGTACAGGGCCGGGAGACCCAGTACTTC. It is translated as CASRVQGRETQYF.

This clonotype was found a few times. The rearrangement uses TRBV29-1 and TRBJ1-2; D is unclear. CDR1 and CDR2 from the germline V gene are SQVTM and ANQGSEA. The CDR3 spans 13 residues. V dropped 4 bases and J dropped 7 bases, with 16 bases sitting between them. In nucleotides, the CDR3 is TGCAGCGTTGCCCCAAGTCTACTCGGTGGCTACACCTTC. Its translation: CSVAPSLLGGYTF. The variable domain in full, completed from reference TRBV29-1 and TRBJ1-2, reads SAVISQKPSRDICQRGTSLTIQCQVDSQVTMMFWYRQQPGQSLTLIATANQGSEATYESGFVIDKFPISRPNLTFSTLTVSNMSPEDSSIYLCSVAPSLLGGYTFGSGTRLTVV.

The chain is built from TRBV3-1 and TRBJ2-2; D call uncertain. The CDR3 consists of 14 residues. Trimming left V 4 bases short and J 6 bases short, with 12 bases between. The germline V gene encodes CDR1 LGHDT and CDR2 YNNKEL (reference sequence). The CDR3, as DNA: TGTGCCAGCAGCCGGAGCCAGGCGTCCGGGGAGCTGTTTTTT. This codes for CASSRSQASGELFF.

This chain links TRBV6-6 with TRBJ1-1; 9 bases match TRBD1. The CDR3 totals 15 residues. Trimming cost V 2 bases and J 7 bases; bases outside gene matches: 8. The germline gives CDR1 MNHNY, CDR2 SVGAGI (reference sequence). The DNA for the CDR3 is TGTGCCAGCAGTTACGCGGGACAGGGTCGGGGTGAAGCTTTCTTT. Translating gives CASSYAGQGRGEAFF.

The V gene is TRBV7-9, the J gene TRBJ2-1; possibly TRBD2 for D (7 bases). The length of the CDR3 is 12 residues. V lost 6 bases, J lost 11 bases, and 14 bases lay in between. Germline V CDR1 and CDR2: SEHNR, FQNEAQ (reference sequence). The CDR3 here is CASSPGGHQQFF. The CDR3 region has the DNA TGTGCCAGCAGTCCGGGGGGCCACCAGCAGTTCTTC.

This chain links TRBV4-3 with TRBJ1-2; D is undetermined. The CDR3 runs to 14 residues. In germline, CDR1 is LGHNA, CDR2 YSLEER. V lost 0 bases, J lost 2 bases, and 7 bases lay in between. CDR3 region: CASSQERENYGYTF. The CDR3 DNA reads TGCGCCAGCAGCCAAGAACGAGAGAACTATGGCTACACCTTC.

This chain uses TRBV15 with TRBJ2-3, with 8 bases aligning to TRBD2. V shed 8 bases, J shed 2 bases, and the junction held 3 bases outside the gene matches. Germline CDR1 LNHNV, CDR2 YYDKDF (reference sequence). The CDR3 sequence is 13 residues long. CDR3 in DNA: TGTGCCACCGGGCGGGGGGTCACAGATACGCAGTATTTT. This sequence encodes CATGRGVTDTQYF.

Concerning this clonotype: Sequence at one end of the junction differs from germline and may be a read error. The chain couples TRBV4-2 to TRBJ2-1, with TRBD2 identical over 8 bases. The CDR3 runs to 16 residues. The V gene's germline CDR1 is LGHNA and CDR2 YNFKEQ. CDR3 region: CASSHRSGVTYSEQFF. The DNA of the CDR3 is TGTGCCAGCAGCCACCGTAGCGGGGTTACCTACAGTGAGCAGTTCTTC.

J is TRBJ2-3 and V is TRBV9; 9 nucleotides line up with TRBD2. This CDR3 is 14 amino acids long. Trimming removed 3 bases from V and 3 bases from J; junction bases left unmatched: 2. Germline V gene sequence: CDR1 SGDLS, CDR2 YYNGEE. This chain's CDR3 is CASSERGETDTQYF. CDR3 nucleotides: TGTGCCAGCAGCGAGCGGGGGGAAACAGATACGCAGTATTTT.

Only a few counts were recorded for this clonotype. The chain employs TRBV6-6 and TRBJ1-2; D gene ambiguous. Trimming stripped 6 bases from V and 7 bases from J, with 9 bases between. Germline V gives CDR1 MNHNY, CDR2 SVGAGI (reference sequence). CDR3 length: 11 residues. The CDR3 spells CASSQTFGYTF. CDR3 coding DNA: TGTGCCAGCAGCCAGACGTTTGGCTACACCTTC.

The V and J genes are TRBV10-3 and TRBJ2-7; weak D call: TRBD2 (6 bases). Looked up from germline, CDR1 is ENHRY and CDR2 is SYGVKD. Between the trimmed V and J ends, which lost 7 bases and 4 bases, there was a span of 14 bases. The CDR3 spans 13 residues. As DNA, the CDR3 is TGTGCCATCAAGGAGGGGTTAAAATACGAGCAGTACTTC. Its protein product is CAIKEGLKYEQYF.

The chain is built from TRBV14 and TRBJ1-5; D unresolved. The V gene lost 3 bases and the J gene lost 3 bases, with 3 bases spanning the gap. CDR1 SGHDN and CDR2 FVKESK come from the germline V gene. There are 12 residues in the CDR3. The CDR3 sequence is CASSQTNQPQHF. CDR3 coding DNA: TGTGCCAGCAGCCAGACCAATCAGCCCCAGCATTTT.

V and J are TRBV15 and TRBJ1-2, with TRBD1 as a possible D gene (5 bases). The germline V gene has CDR1 LNHNV and CDR2 YYDKDF (reference sequence). The CDR3 loop spans 15 amino acids. The V gene lost 3 bases and the J gene lost 8 bases, with 19 bases spanning the gap. CDR3 DNA sequence: TGTGCCACCAGCAGGGAGAAGAAGGGGCCGGGCGGCTACACCTTC. Its translation is CATSREKKGPGGYTF.

This clonotype was detected only a few times. The chain has TRBV20-1 and TRBJ2-7; perhaps TRBD2 as D (6 bases). CDR3 length: 14 amino acids. The V end lost 3 bases, the J end lost 4 bases, and 16 bases lay between the germline ends. CDR1 is DFQATT and CDR2 is SNEGSKA in the germline V gene (reference sequence). The CDR3 nucleotides are TGCAGTGCTAGCCGAGGGACTTCTTCTTACGAGCAGTACTTC. This sequence encodes CSASRGTSSYEQYF.